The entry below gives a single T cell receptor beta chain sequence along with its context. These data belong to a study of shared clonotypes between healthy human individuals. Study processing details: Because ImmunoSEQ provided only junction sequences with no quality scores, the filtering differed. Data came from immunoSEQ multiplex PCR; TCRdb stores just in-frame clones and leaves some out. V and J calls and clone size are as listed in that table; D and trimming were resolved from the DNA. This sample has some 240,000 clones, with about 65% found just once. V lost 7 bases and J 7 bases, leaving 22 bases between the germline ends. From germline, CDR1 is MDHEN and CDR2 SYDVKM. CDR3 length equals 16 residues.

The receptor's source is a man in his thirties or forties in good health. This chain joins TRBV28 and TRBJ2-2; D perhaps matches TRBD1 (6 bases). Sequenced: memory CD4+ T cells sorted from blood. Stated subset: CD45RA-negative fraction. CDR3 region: CASIPLPAQGIGELFF. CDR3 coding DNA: TGTGCCAGCATACCTCTACCGGCACAGGGAATCGGGGAGCTGTTTTTT.